The next 27 T cell receptor beta chains were all read from a single sample in a study of T-cell reconstitution after alpha-beta-depleted transplantation in children (TCRdb year 2016). The treatment or condition label, read with the paper, signifies: allogeneic hematopoietic cell transplantation with graft depleted of TCRalphabeta T cells and CD19 B cells. The library was made by PCR. The run used an Illumina HiSeq 2500. TCR libraries were prepared with molecular barcoding, using unique molecular identifiers to normalize TCRbeta repertoire quantification. Using fastp at Q25 and MiXCR, TCRdb reprocessed the public reads and kept productive beta chains. Merged by CDR3 protein, the rows form single entries marked with the most common genes and DNA. For this sample the table gives 130,000 or so distinct CDR3 sequences, of which about 9.6% were detected only once. 24% of the sample is held by the ten biggest clonotypes.

The sequencing here drew on PBMCs, mostly from graft donor cells, taken 180 days after TCRalphabeta/CD19-depleted stem cell transplant. These receptors all come from a girl in the first two years of life who had a stem cell transplant for combined immunodeficiency, so the T cells may come from the graft donor.

The V gene is TRBV7-3, the J gene TRBJ2-2; no firm D call. CDR1 SGHTA and CDR2 FQGTGA come from the germline V gene. V was shortened by 3 bases and J by 8 bases, with 7 bases between the two germline ends. The CDR3 contains 12 residues. The CDR3 region is CASSLDRGELFF. The CDR3 DNA reads TGTGCCAGCAGCTTGGATCGAGGGGAGCTGTTTTTT.

This clonotype was seen a few times. The chain joins TRBV12-3 or TRBV12-4 to TRBJ2-1; the D gene is possibly TRBD1 (6 bases). Trimming shortened V by 6 bases and J by 5 bases, and 11 bases separated the two germline ends. CDR3 length: 13 amino acids. CDR3 amino acids: CASRPPGDNEQFF. CDR3 nucleotides: TGTGCCAGCAGGCCCCCAGGGGACAATGAGCAGTTCTTC.

The chain combines TRBV12-3 or TRBV12-4 with TRBJ2-3; possible D gene TRBD1, 6 bases. This CDR3 is 13 amino acids long. Trimming removed 5 bases from V and 7 bases from J, with 13 bases in between. The CDR3 DNA reads as TGTGCCAGCAGTCCCGGACAGAAAAATACGCAGTATTTT. This gives the protein CASSPGQKNTQYF.

At least ten counts were recorded for this clonotype. The V and J genes are TRBV5-1 and TRBJ2-7; D is perhaps TRBD1 or TRBD2 (6 bases each). Germline V gene sequence: CDR1 SGHRS, CDR2 YFSETQ. The V end was cut by 8 bases, the J end by 7 bases, with 19 bases between. The CDR3 sequence is 13 residues long. The CDR3 loop is CASRQAFSGEQYF. CDR3 nucleotide sequence: TGCGCCAGTAGACAGGCCTTCAGCGGGGAGCAGTACTTC. Complete variable domain (other parts from reference TRBV5-1 and TRBJ2-7): KAGVTQTPRYLIKTRGQQVTLSCSPISGHRSVSWYQQTPGQGLQFLFEYFSETQRNKGNFPGRFSGRQFSNSRSEMNVSTLELGDSALYLCASRQAFSGEQYFGPGTRLTVT.

This clonotype was seen many times. V and J are TRBV20-1 and TRBJ2-3; 7 nucleotides match TRBD2. The germline V gene has CDR1 DFQATT and CDR2 SNEGSKA (reference sequence). V dropped 3 bases and J dropped 4; count of bases not matched to a gene: 4. CDR3 size: 13 residues. The CDR3 is CSARREGPDTQYF. The CDR3 DNA sequence: TGCAGTGCTAGGAGGGAGGGTCCAGATACGCAGTATTTT.

This clonotype has a count of ten or more. The chain is built from TRBV18 and TRBJ1-1; a weak D match, TRBD1 (6 bases). The CDR3 spans 13 residues. With 4 bases removed from V and 3 bases from J, the gap between germline ends came to 9 bases. CDR1 KGHSH and CDR2 LQKENI come from the germline V gene. CDR3 DNA: TGTGCCAGCTCACAAAGGGGGGACACTGAAGCTTTCTTT. Its protein product is CASSQRGDTEAFF.

The rearrangement links TRBV4-3 to TRBJ1-1; D is possibly TRBD1 (5 bases). V lost 1 base, J lost 6 bases, and 15 bases lay in between. The CDR3 runs 15 residues. The germline V gene encodes CDR1 LGHNA and CDR2 YSLEER. The CDR3 loop reads CASSQGPGRVAEAFF. The CDR3 bases are TGCGCCAGCAGCCAAGGTCCGGGCAGGGTGGCTGAAGCTTTCTTT.

The rearrangement joins TRBV20-1 to TRBJ2-5; 9 nucleotides align to TRBD2. The CDR3 has 15 residues. Germline CDR1 and CDR2: DFQATT and SNEGSKA (reference sequence). The V and J ends lost 5 bases and 7 bases, in that order; junction bases with no gene match: 14. For the CDR3, the DNA is TGCAGTGCTTCTACTATTAGCGGGAGTATGAGGACCCAGTACTTC. It specifies CSASTISGSMRTQYF.

The chain couples TRBV11-2 to TRBJ1-6, with 8 positions matching TRBD1. Looked up from germline, CDR1 is SGHAT and CDR2 is FQNNGV. The CDR3 covers 18 residues. Unmatched junction bases numbered 10, after V lost 6 bases and J lost 0 bases. The CDR3 loop is CASRRRGDRSSYNSPLHF. CDR3 nucleotides: TGTGCCAGCAGGCGGAGAGGGGACAGGAGCTCCTATAATTCACCCCTCCACTTT.

This clonotype was seen only a few times. This chain links TRBV12-5 with TRBJ2-5; TRBD2 aligns across 12 bases. This CDR3 is built from 19 residues. V trimming: 2 bases; J trimming: 5 bases; junction bases outside the gene matches: 15. CDR1 LGHNT and CDR2 FRNRAP come from the germline V gene. CDR3: CASGLSRLKTSGRGETQYF. The CDR3, as DNA: TGTGCTAGTGGTTTGTCACGCCTGAAGACTAGCGGGAGAGGCGAGACCCAGTACTTC.

This clonotype was observed a handful of times. This rearrangement joins TRBV10-3 to TRBJ2-3; D perhaps matches TRBD2 (5 bases). The CDR3 sequence is 14 residues long. V lost 7 bases and J lost 2, with 13 bases in between. Per germline, CDR1 ENHRY and CDR2 SYGVKD. This CDR3 reads CAITQTTPTDTQYF. In DNA form, the CDR3 reads TGTGCCATCACCCAGACTACTCCCACAGATACGCAGTATTTT.

In this sample, this clonotype turned up a few times. The chain is built from TRBV7-3 and TRBJ2-2; D is ambiguous. The CDR3 runs to 15 residues. In germline, CDR1 is SGHTA, CDR2 FQGTGA. Trimming took 0 bases from V and 6 from J, leaving 11 bases between them. The CDR3 DNA reads as TGTGCCAGCAGCTTAACGCAGGCCTGGGCCGGGGAGCTGTTTTTT. It yields the protein CASSLTQAWAGELFF.

The chain employs TRBV12-3 or TRBV12-4 and TRBJ2-5; D perhaps matches TRBD1 (5 bases). The CDR3 is 14 amino acids. Trimming stripped 3 bases from V and 2 bases from J, with 10 bases between. The chain's CDR3 is CASSFDSGQETQYF. In DNA, the CDR3 is TGTGCCAGCAGTTTTGACAGTGGACAAGAGACCCAGTACTTC.

This clonotype occurred many times. The chain has TRBV18 and TRBJ2-5, with a possible D match to TRBD2 (5 bases). V was cut by 2 bases and J by 3 bases, with 10 bases left in between. The CDR3 runs to 14 residues. Germline V lookup: CDR1 KGHSH, CDR2 LQKENI. Here the CDR3 reads CASSPFGEEETQYF. In DNA form, the CDR3 reads TGTGCCAGCTCACCATTCGGGGAAGAAGAGACCCAGTACTTC.

This clonotype was seen many times. The chain carries TRBV5-1 and TRBJ2-3, with D perhaps matching TRBD2 (6 bases). This CDR3 has 14 amino acids. Germline values: CDR1 SGHRS, CDR2 YFSETQ. Trimming took 4 bases from V and 2 from J, leaving 11 bases between them. Here the CDR3 reads CASSPGGATDTQYF. The CDR3 DNA reads as TGCGCCAGCAGCCCCGGGGGAGCCACAGATACGCAGTATTTT. Drawing the rest from reference TRBV5-1 and TRBJ2-3, the complete variable domain is KAGVTQTPRYLIKTRGQQVTLSCSPISGHRSVSWYQQTPGQGLQFLFEYFSETQRNKGNFPGRFSGRQFSNSRSEMNVSTLELGDSALYLCASSPGGATDTQYFGPGTRLTVL.

The V gene is TRBV30, the J gene TRBJ2-2; 10 bases line up with TRBD1. With 3 bases clipped from V and 3 bases from J, the junction kept 7 bases outside the gene matches. The CDR3 extends over 16 amino acids. From germline, CDR1 is GTSNPN and CDR2 SVGIG (reference sequence). The DNA for the CDR3 is TGTGCCTGGAGGGAACCGGACAGGGGGGACACCGGGGAGCTGTTTTTT. This translates into CAWREPDRGDTGELFF.

This clonotype has a handful of counts. Just one base apart from a much larger clone, this may be a read error. No conserved phenylalanine or tryptophan is present at the end of the CDR3, so a read error is the likely explanation. The rearrangement uses TRBV5-1 and TRBJ2-5; D perhaps matches TRBD2 (6 bases). V dropped 3 bases and J dropped 5 bases, with 17 bases sitting between them. Germline values: CDR1 SGHRS, CDR2 YFSETQ. The CDR3 is 15 amino acids. The CDR3 nucleotides are TGCGCCAGCAGCTGGGCGGGGAGTCCTTGGGAGACCCAGTACTCC. Encoded protein: CASSWAGSPWETQYS.

The CDR3 DNA sequence: TGCGCCAGCAGCTTTATTAGTGAGACCCAGTACTTC. Translating it yields CASSFISETQYF. This sequence joins TRBV5-1 and TRBJ2-5; D is unclear. Germline V gene sequence: CDR1 SGHRS, CDR2 YFSETQ. The CDR3 is 12 amino acids. Trimming took 2 bases from V and 5 from J, leaving 7 bases between them.

In its sample, this clonotype was seen a few times. The chain couples TRBV28 to TRBJ2-1, with D maybe TRBD1 (5 bases). V lost 6 bases and J 3 bases, leaving 6 bases between the germline ends. The CDR3 runs to 12 residues. CDR1 is MDHEN, CDR2 SYDVKM, per germline. DNA for the CDR3: TGTGCCAGCAGAAGGGGCTACAATGAGCAGTTCTTC. It yields the protein CASRRGYNEQFF. Complete variable domain (other parts from reference TRBV28 and TRBJ2-1): DVKVTQSSRYLVKRTGEKVFLECVQDMDHENMFWYRQDPGLGLRLIYFSYDVKMKEKGDIPEGYSVSREKKERFSLILESASTNQTSMYLCASRRGYNEQFFGPGTRLTVL.

The chain has TRBV6-1 and TRBJ2-7; the D gene is possibly TRBD1 (6 bases). Between the trimmed V and J ends, which lost 1 base and 2 bases, there was a span of 18 bases. This CDR3 is built from 17 residues. CDR1 and CDR2 from the germline V gene are MNHNS and SASEGT. CDR3 sequence reads: CASSEDGRSTGTYEQYF. CDR3 sequence (DNA): TGTGCCAGCAGTGAAGATGGGCGGTCCACAGGGACCTACGAGCAGTACTTC.

This clonotype was counted many times. The chain uses TRBV9 and TRBJ1-1; unclear D gene. Trimming took 0 bases from V and 1 from J, leaving 7 bases between them. The CDR3 is 14 amino acids. Germline-derived CDR1 and CDR2 are SGDLS and YYNGEE. This chain's CDR3 is CASSVGRGNTEAFF. The DNA for the CDR3 is TGTGCCAGCAGCGTAGGGCGGGGGAACACTGAAGCTTTCTTT.

The chain links TRBV5-5 to TRBJ1-5, with D unresolved. In germline, CDR1 is SGHKS, CDR2 YYEKEE (reference sequence). The CDR3 runs 14 residues. The germline V and J ends were trimmed by 4 bases and 11 bases, with 19 bases remaining between them. CDR3 sequence (DNA): TGTGCCAGCAGCCCCTTCGAAGAGGCCACAGCCCAGCATTTT. Amino acid sequence: CASSPFEEATAQHF.

The chain couples TRBV27 to TRBJ1-1; 9 nucleotides align to TRBD1. J lost 8 bases, V lost 5 bases, and 6 bases had no gene match. The CDR3 sequence is 13 residues long. The V gene's germline CDR1 is MNHEY and CDR2 SMNVEV (reference sequence). The DNA for the CDR3 is TGTGCCAGCAGTCCCCGGACAGGGGCCGAAGCTTTCTTT. Translation gives CASSPRTGAEAFF.

This clonotype was seen more than once but under ten times. The rearrangement links TRBV29-1 to TRBJ2-3; D is ambiguous. CDR3 length equals 16 residues. The germline V gene has CDR1 SQVTM and CDR2 ANQGSEA. Trimming pared 3 bases from V and 0 bases from J, leaving 16 bases between. DNA of the CDR3: TGCAGCGTTGACCACCTCGGGCGCCCTAGCACAGATACGCAGTATTTT. Protein: CSVDHLGRPSTDTQYF.

The V call is TRBV9, the J call TRBJ2-1; tentatively, D is TRBD2 (5 bases). Trimming took 1 base from V and 7 from J, leaving 9 bases between them. The germline V gene has CDR1 SGDLS and CDR2 YYNGEE. CDR3 size: 13 residues. The CDR3 DNA sequence: TGTGCCAGCAGCGTAAGCGGACGGAATGAGCAGTTCTTC. Amino acid sequence: CASSVSGRNEQFF. Supplemented by reference TRBV9 and TRBJ2-1, the full variable domain reads DSGVTQTPKHLITATGQRVTLRCSPRSGDLSVYWYQQSLDQGLQFLIQYYNGEERAKGNILERFSAQQFPDLHSELNLSSLELGDSALYFCASSVSGRNEQFFGPGTRLTVL.

This chain connects TRBV20-1 to TRBJ2-1; D possibly corresponds to TRBD2 (5 bases). Germline CDR1 reads DFQATT; CDR2 reads SNEGSKA (reference sequence). CDR3 size: 14 residues. The germline V and J ends were trimmed by 1 base and 6 bases, with 13 bases remaining between them. The CDR3 nucleotides are TGCAGTGCTAGAGGAGACTATCGATTCAATGAGCAGTTCTTC. This sequence encodes CSARGDYRFNEQFF.

This clonotype was detected many times. The CDR3: CSASGPYNEQFF. DNA for the CDR3: TGCAGTGCTAGCGGCCCCTACAATGAGCAGTTCTTC. V is TRBV20-1 and J is TRBJ2-1; D is uncertain. This CDR3 region has 12 residues. Germline V gene data show CDR1 as DFQATT and CDR2 as SNEGSKA (reference sequence). V was pared by 3 bases and J by 2 bases, with 5 bases between.